This T cell receptor (beta chain) was obtained from a study of response to subunit inactivated influenza vaccine. Each CDR3 protein is one row after TCRdb ran MiXCR on the RT-PCR reads. The sample lists about 570,000 distinct CDR3 sequences; about 11% were seen once. Whole-study findings and limits: Authors suggested each seasonal flu vaccination may recruit only limited numbers of new T cells.

As for this clonotype: Its antigen is currently unknown.

V lost 0 bases and J 4 bases, leaving 13 bases between the germline ends. There are 15 residues in the CDR3. From germline, CDR1 is SGHRS and CDR2 YFSETQ. These sequences were also reported in another study, on T cells expressing NK-cell markers. That paper notes: Researchers built TCR beta cDNA using 5'RACE template switching with UMIs. From sorted CD3+CD56+NKG2C+, CD3+CD56+NKG2C- and CD3+CD56-NKG2C+ T cells came the TCR beta repertoires. HCMV seropositivity marked most of the eight sequenced donors; one was seronegative. CD8+ T cells in over 5 donors included dominant NKG2C+ clonotypes at about 1.0-8%.

The chain uses TRBV5-1 and TRBJ1-2, with D unresolved. The sample consisted of PBMCs from blood, taken on the day of vaccination. The TCR was taken from a man aged 45-65 years who received an inactivated influenza vaccine. DNA of the CDR3: TGCGCCAGCAGCTTGGATTTCAGCGGGCGCTATGGCTACACCTTC. Translated: CASSLDFSGRYGYTF.